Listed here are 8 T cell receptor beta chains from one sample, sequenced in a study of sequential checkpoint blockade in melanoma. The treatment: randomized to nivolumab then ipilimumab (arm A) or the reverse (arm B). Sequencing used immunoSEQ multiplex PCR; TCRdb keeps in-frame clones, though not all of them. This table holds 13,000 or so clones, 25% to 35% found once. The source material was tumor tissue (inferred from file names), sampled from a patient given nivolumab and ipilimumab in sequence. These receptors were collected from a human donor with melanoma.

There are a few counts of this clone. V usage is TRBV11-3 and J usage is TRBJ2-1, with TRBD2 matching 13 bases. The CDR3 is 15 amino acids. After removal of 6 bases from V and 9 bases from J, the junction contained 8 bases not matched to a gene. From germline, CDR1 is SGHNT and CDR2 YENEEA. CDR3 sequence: CASSLGTSGMGEQFF. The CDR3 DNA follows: TGTGCCAGCAGTTTGGGGACTAGCGGGATGGGTGAGCAGTTCTTC.

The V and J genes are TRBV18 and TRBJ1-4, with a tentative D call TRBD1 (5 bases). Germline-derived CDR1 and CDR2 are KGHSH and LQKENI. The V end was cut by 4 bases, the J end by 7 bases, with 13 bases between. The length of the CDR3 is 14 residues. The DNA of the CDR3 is TGTGCCAGCTCACGGGACCTGTTGGGTGAAAAACTGTTTTTT. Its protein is CASSRDLLGEKLFF.

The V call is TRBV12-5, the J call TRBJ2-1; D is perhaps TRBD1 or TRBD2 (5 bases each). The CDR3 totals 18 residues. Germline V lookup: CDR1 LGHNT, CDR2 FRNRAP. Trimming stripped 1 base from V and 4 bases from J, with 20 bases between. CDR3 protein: CASGLEGEGTAYYNEQFF. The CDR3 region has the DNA TGTGCTAGTGGTTTGGAGGGCGAGGGGACCGCGTATTACAATGAGCAGTTCTTC.

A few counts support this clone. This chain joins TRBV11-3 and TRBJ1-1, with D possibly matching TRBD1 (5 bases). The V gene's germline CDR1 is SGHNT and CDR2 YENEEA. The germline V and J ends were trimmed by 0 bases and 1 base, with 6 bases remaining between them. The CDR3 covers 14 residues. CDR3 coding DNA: TGTGCCAGCAGCTTAGAACAGGAGAACACTGAAGCTTTCTTT. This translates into CASSLEQENTEAFF.

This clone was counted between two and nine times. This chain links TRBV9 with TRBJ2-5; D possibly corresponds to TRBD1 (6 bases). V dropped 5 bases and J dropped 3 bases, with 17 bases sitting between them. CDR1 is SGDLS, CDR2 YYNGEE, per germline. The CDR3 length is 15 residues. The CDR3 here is CASSATTGYEETQYF. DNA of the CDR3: TGTGCCAGCAGTGCTACCACAGGGTATGAAGAGACCCAGTACTTC. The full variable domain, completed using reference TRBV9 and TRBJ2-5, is DSGVTQTPKHLITATGQRVTLRCSPRSGDLSVYWYQQSLDQGLQFLIQYYNGEERAKGNILERFSAQQFPDLHSELNLSSLELGDSALYFCASSATTGYEETQYFGPGTRLLVL.

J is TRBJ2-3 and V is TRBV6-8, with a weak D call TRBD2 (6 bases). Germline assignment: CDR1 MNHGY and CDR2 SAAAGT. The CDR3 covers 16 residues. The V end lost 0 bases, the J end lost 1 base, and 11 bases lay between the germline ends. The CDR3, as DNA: TGTGCCAGCAGTTACTCGGTGACTAGGGGCACAGATACGCAGTATTTT. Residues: CASSYSVTRGTDTQYF.

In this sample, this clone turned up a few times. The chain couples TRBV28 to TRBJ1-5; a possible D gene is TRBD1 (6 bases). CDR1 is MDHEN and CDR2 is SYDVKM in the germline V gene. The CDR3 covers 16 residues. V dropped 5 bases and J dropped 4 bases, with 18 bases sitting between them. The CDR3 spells CASSLETGHLNQPQHF. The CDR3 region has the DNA TGTGCCAGCAGTCTTGAAACGGGACACCTAAATCAGCCCCAGCATTTT.

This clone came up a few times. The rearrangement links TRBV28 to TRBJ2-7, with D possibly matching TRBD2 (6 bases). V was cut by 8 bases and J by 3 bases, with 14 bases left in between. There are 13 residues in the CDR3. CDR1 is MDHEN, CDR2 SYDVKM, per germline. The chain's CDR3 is CASLQQDYYEQYF. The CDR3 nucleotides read TGTGCCAGCTTACAGCAGGACTACTACGAGCAGTACTTC.